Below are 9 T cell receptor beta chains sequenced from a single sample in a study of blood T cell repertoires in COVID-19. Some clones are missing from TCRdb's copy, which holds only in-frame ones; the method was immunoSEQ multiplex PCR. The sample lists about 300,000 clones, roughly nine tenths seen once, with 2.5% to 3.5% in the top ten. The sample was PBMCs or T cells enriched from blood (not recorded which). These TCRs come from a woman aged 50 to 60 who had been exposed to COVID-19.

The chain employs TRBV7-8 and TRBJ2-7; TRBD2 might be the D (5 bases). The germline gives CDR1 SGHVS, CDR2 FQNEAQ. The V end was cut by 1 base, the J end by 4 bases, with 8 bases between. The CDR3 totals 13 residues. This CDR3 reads CASSLVSGYEQYF. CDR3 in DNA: TGTGCCAGCAGCTTAGTGTCGGGGTACGAGCAGTACTTC.

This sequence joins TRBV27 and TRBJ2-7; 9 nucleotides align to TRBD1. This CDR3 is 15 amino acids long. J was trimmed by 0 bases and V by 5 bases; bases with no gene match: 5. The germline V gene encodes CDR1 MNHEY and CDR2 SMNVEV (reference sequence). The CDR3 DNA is TGTGCCAGCAGTCTACGGACAGGGGCCTCCTACGAGCAGTACTTC. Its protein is CASSLRTGASYEQYF.

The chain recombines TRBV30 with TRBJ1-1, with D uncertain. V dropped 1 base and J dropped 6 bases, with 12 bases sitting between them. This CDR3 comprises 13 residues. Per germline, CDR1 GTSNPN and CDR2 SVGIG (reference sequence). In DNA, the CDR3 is TGTGCCTGGAGTGGGATTGGGAGCCCTGAAGCTTTCTTT. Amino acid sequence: CAWSGIGSPEAFF. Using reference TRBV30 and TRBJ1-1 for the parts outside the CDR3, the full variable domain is SQTIHQWPATLVQPVGSPLSLECTVEGTSNPNLYWYRQAAGRGLQLLFYSVGIGQISSEVPQNLSASRPQDRQFILSSKKLLLSDSGFYLCAWSGIGSPEAFFGQGTRLTVV.

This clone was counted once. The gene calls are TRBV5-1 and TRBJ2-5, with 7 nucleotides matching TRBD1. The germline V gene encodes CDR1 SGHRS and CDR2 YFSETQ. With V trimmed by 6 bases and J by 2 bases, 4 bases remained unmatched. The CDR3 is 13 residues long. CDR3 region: CASNQGDQETQYF. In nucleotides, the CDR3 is TGCGCCAGCAATCAGGGGGATCAAGAGACCCAGTACTTC.

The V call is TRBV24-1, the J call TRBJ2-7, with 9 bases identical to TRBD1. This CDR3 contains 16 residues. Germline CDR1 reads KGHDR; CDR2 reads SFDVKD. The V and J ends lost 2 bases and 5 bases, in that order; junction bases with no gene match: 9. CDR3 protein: CATSDSTGTGSHEQYF. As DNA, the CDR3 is TGTGCCACCAGTGATTCTACCGGGACAGGGTCCCACGAGCAGTACTTC.

The CDR3 bases are TGTGCCAGCAGTGGACAGGGAACCCTCTCTGGAAACACCATATATTTT. Amino acid sequence: CASSGQGTLSGNTIYF. This chain links TRBV5-4 with TRBJ1-3; 8 bases map to TRBD1. Germline CDR1 reads SGHNT; CDR2 reads YYREEE (reference sequence). J gave up 0 bases and V 5 bases, and 7 bases lay outside the gene matches. This CDR3 contains 16 residues.

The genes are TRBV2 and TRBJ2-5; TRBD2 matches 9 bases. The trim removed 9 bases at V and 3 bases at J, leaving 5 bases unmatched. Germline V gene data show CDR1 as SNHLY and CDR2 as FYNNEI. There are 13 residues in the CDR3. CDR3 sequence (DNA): TGTGCCAGTAACGGACTAGCGAAAGAGACCCAGTACTTC. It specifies CASNGLAKETQYF.

The CDR3 region is CASSLGTQNRGLGTGELFF. The DNA of the CDR3 is TGTGCCAGCAGCTTAGGTACCCAAAACAGGGGGCTCGGGACCGGGGAGCTGTTTTTT. The chain employs TRBV7-2 and TRBJ2-2; 9 bases are a match to TRBD1. With V trimmed by 1 base and J by 5 bases, 14 bases remained unmatched. Germline CDR1 is SGHTA and CDR2 is FQGNSA. The CDR3 is made up of 19 amino acids.

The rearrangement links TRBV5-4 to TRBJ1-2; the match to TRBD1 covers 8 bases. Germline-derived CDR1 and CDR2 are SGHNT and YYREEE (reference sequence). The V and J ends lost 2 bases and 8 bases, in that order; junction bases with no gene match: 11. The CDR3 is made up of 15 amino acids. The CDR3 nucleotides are TGTGCCAGCAGCTTCGACAGGGGAGATTGGGGCGGCTACACCTTC. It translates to CASSFDRGDWGGYTF.